This T cell receptor (beta chain) was recovered during a study of T cell responses to AZD1222 COVID-19 vaccine. For this clone: The antigen is not known.

CDR1 SGHNT and CDR2 YENEEA come from the germline V gene. This CDR3 comprises 15 residues. V lost 4 bases to trimming and J lost 6 bases, with 16 bases between them. Study-wide findings and caveats: White British people made up most donors, females outnumbered males, and clonal diversity was possibly underestimated.

The data were produced by immunoSEQ multiplex PCR, yet TCRdb's version contains in-frame clones alone and is incomplete. The sample includes nearly 90,000 clones, about 90% of them seen just once. This TCR came from an adult in good health. The V gene is TRBV11-3, the J gene TRBJ2-1, with D hard to call. The sample here was peripheral blood, taken on day 0 of MenACWY control vaccination. The DNA of the CDR3 is TGTGCCAGCAGCTCATCCCGCCTCCGACTCAATGAGCAGTTCTTC. Translation gives CASSSSRLRLNEQFF.